The clone carrying this T cell receptor beta chain has a count of ten or more. This sample stems from a study of blood T cells in healthy people across ages. This CDR3 contains 14 residues. Trimming cost V 5 bases and J 4 bases, with 12 bases left between them. It was with a sample-barcoded 5' primer and a J-beta primer mix that a second PCR of about 6 to 12 cycles was run. Each cDNA molecule, via a template-switch adaptor with 12 random nucleotides, was tagged. Via MiXCR, TCRdb re-called the 5' RACE reads, giving one row per CDR3 protein. The sample records 600,000 or so distinct CDR3 sequences, around 21% being singletons.

This clonotype was obtained from a man between 70 and 80 years old in good health. The sample taken for sequencing was blood. The rearrangement uses TRBV12-3 or TRBV12-4 and TRBJ2-1; D is unresolved. CDR3 DNA sequence: TGTGCCAGCAGTCGGGTGGTGGTGTACAATGAGCAGTTCTTC. Translation: CASSRVVVYNEQFF.